This T cell receptor beta chain was profiled in a study of beta chain features in type 1 diabetes. Study as a whole: Patients did not differ from healthy donors in age, gender or cell yield.

All of the isolated RNA was reverse transcribed, so expressed TCRB transcripts were sequenced. The repertoire was sequenced with immunoSEQ multiplex PCR; TCRdb's copy has only in-frame clones and lacks some. Of 600,000 to 700,000 clones in the sample, around 12% were seen once. Study-level results: For patients, the naive, central memory and Treg TCRB repertoires appeared more alike than for healthy donors. Patients with type 1 diabetes showed fewer VDJ junction insertions and more deletions. For Type 1 diabetes patients, all four CD4+ subsets carried TCRB CDR3s that were moderately but significantly shorter.

Concerning this clone: Its antigen is not identified.

Germline assignment: CDR1 SQVTM and CDR2 ANQGSEA. Trimming stripped 3 bases from V and 7 bases from J, with 19 bases between. The CDR3 has 14 residues. Every donor had blood drawn once into heparin, roughly 110 mL on average. The receptor was isolated from a man aged 25-45 years with type 1 diabetes. The chain carries TRBV29-1 and TRBJ2-7; the D gene could be TRBD1 or TRBD2 (6 bases each). The sequenced material came from naive CD4+ T cells from blood. CDR3 protein: CSVDLSGVGGEQYF. In DNA, the CDR3 is TGCAGCGTTGACTTATCAGGGGTGGGAGGTGAGCAGTACTTC.